The clone carrying this T cell receptor beta chain was detected a few times. Its antigen is not identified. The sample originates from a study of blood T cells in healthy people across ages. Study-wide findings and caveats: Whereas aged donors had fewer naive CD4+ cells, long-lived donors had more of them and higher diversity.

The CDR3 loop spans 14 amino acids. The V end was cut by 5 bases, the J end by 0 bases, with 13 bases between. Germline lookup yields CDR1 DFQATT and CDR2 SNEGSKA (reference sequence). Peripheral blood was drawn, around 9.3 milliliters per donor. Each sample had at least 6 million PBMCs isolated. Primers used in a second PCR of about 7 to 12 cycles were a sample-barcoded 5' primer and a J-beta primer mix. TCRdb reprocessed the 5' RACE reads via MiXCR and lists one record per CDR3 protein. This table holds about 1.5 million distinct CDR3 sequences, around two fifths found once. The sample taken for sequencing was blood. This chain joins TRBV20-1 and TRBJ1-1; D is uncertain. The source is a woman under 30 in good health. The CDR3 spells CSAFLQRLNTEAFF. CDR3 coding DNA: TGCAGTGCTTTTTTACAGAGATTGAACACTGAAGCTTTCTTT.